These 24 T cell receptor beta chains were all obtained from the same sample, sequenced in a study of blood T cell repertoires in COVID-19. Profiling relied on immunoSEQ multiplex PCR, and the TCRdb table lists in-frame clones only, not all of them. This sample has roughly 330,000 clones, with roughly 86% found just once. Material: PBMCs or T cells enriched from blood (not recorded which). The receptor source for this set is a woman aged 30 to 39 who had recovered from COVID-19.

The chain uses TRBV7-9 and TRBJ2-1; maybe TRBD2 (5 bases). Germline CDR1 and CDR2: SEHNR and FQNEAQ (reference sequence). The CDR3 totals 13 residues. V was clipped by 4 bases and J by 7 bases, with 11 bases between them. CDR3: CASSSQRRNEQFF. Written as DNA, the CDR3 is TGTGCCAGCAGCTCTCAGCGGCGAAATGAGCAGTTCTTC.

CDR3 DNA: TGTGCCAGCAGCCCAAAGGGAGTCTCCTACGAGCAGTACTTC. It codes for CASSPKGVSYEQYF. The rearrangement uses TRBV7-8 and TRBJ2-7; TRBD2 is a possible D gene (5 bases). Trimming left V 5 bases short and J 0 bases short, with 11 bases between. The CDR3 has 14 amino acids. The germline V gene has CDR1 SGHVS and CDR2 FQNEAQ.

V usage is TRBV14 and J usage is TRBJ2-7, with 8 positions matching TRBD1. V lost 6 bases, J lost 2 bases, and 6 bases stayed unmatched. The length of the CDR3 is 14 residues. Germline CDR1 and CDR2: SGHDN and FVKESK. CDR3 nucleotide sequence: TGTGCCAGCAGGGGCCAGGGACAGGCCTACGAGCAGTACTTC. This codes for CASRGQGQAYEQYF. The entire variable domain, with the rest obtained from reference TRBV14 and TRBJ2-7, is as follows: EAGVTQFPSHSVIEKGQTVTLRCDPISGHDNLYWYRRVMGKEIKFLLHFVKESKQDESGMPNNRFLAERTGGTYSTLKVQPAELEDSGVYFCASRGQGQAYEQYFGPGTRLTVT.

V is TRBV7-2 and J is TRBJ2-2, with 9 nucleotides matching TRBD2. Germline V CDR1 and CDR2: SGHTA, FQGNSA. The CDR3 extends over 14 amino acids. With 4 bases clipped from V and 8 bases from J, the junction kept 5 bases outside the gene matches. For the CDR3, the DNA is TGTGCCAGCAGCTATAGCGGGGGTTTTGGGGAGCTGTTTTTT. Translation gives CASSYSGGFGELFF.

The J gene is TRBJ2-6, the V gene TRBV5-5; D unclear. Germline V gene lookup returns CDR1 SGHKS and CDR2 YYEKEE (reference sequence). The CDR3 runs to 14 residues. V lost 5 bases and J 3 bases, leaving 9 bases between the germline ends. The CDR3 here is CASREQSGANVLTF. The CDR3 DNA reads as TGTGCCAGCAGGGAACAGAGTGGGGCCAACGTCCTGACTTTC.

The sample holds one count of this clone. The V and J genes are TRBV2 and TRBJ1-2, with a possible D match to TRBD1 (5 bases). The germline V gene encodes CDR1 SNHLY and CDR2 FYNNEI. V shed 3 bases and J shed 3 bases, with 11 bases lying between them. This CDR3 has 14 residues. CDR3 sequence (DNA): TGTGCCAGCAGTGACCAGGGTTTTCACTATGGCTACACCTTC. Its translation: CASSDQGFHYGYTF.

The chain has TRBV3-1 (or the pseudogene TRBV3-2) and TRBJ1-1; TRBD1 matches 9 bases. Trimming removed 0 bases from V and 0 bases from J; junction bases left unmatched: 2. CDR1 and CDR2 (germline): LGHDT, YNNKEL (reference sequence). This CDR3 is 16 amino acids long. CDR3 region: CASSQEGQGMNTEAFF. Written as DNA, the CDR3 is TGTGCCAGCAGCCAAGAAGGACAGGGGATGAACACTGAAGCTTTCTTT.

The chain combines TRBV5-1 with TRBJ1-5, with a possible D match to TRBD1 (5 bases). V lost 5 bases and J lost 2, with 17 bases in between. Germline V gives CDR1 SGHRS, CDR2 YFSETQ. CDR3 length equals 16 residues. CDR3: CASSPEGRGGNQPQHF. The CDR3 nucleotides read TGCGCCAGCAGTCCGGAGGGGCGCGGGGGCAATCAGCCCCAGCATTTT.

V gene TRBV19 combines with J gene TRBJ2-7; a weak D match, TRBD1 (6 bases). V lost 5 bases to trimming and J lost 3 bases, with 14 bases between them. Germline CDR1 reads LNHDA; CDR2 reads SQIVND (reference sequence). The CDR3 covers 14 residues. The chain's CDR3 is CASSLGSGDYEQYF. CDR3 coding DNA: TGTGCCAGTAGTCTCGGGTCAGGGGACTACGAGCAGTACTTC.

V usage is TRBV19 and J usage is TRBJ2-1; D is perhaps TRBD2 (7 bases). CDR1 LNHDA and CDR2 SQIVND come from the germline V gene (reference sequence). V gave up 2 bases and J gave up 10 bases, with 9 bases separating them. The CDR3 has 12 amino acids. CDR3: CASSIWGGEQFF. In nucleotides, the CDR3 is TGTGCCAGTAGTATATGGGGGGGCGAGCAGTTCTTC.

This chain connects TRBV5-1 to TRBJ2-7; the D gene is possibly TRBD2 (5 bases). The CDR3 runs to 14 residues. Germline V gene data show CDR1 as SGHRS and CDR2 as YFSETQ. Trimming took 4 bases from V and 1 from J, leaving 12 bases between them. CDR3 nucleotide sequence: TGCGCCAGCAGCCCCTACGGGGAGTCCTACGAGCAGTACTTC. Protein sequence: CASSPYGESYEQYF.

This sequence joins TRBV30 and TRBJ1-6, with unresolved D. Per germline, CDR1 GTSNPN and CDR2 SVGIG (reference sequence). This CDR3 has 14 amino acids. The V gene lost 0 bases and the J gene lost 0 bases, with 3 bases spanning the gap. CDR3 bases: TGTGCCTGGAGTGTGCGCTCCTATAATTCACCCCTCCACTTT. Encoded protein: CAWSVRSYNSPLHF.

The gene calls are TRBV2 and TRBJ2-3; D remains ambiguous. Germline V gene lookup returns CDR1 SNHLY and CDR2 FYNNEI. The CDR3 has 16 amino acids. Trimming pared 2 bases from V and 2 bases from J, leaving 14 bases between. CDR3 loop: CASSESSLLPTDTQYF. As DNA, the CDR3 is TGTGCCAGCAGTGAATCCAGTCTCTTGCCCACAGATACGCAGTATTTT.

The chain's CDR3 is CASSFMPLLADFTDTQYF. The CDR3 DNA reads TGTGCCAGCAGTTTTATGCCCTTACTAGCGGACTTCACAGATACGCAGTATTTT. The chain combines TRBV28 with TRBJ2-3; 8 nucleotides match TRBD2. With V trimmed by 3 bases and J by 2 bases, 13 bases remained unmatched. Germline V lookup: CDR1 MDHEN, CDR2 SYDVKM. CDR3 size: 18 residues.

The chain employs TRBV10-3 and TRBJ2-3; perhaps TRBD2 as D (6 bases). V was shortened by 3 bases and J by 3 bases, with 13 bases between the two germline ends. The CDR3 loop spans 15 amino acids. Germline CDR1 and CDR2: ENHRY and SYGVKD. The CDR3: CAISERGGGTDTQYF. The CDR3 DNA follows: TGTGCCATCAGTGAAAGGGGAGGAGGGACAGATACGCAGTATTTT.

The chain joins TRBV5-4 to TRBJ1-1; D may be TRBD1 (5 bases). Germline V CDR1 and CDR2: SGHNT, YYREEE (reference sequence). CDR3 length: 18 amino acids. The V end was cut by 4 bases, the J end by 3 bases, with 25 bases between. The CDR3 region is CASSKAGFQGPLDTEAFF. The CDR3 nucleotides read TGTGCCAGCAGCAAAGCAGGGTTTCAGGGCCCATTGGACACTGAAGCTTTCTTT.

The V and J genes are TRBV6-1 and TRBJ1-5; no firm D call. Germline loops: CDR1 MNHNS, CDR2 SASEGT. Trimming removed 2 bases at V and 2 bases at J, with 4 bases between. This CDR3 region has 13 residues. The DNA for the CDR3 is TGTGCCAGCAGTGAACCCGGCAATCAGCCCCAGCATTTT. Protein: CASSEPGNQPQHF.

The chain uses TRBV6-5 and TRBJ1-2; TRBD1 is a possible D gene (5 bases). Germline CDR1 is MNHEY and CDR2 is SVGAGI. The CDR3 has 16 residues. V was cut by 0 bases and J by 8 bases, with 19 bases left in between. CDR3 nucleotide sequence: TGTGCCAGCAGTTACTCCGACAGCCCCCTCGGCGACGGCTACACCTTC. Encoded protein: CASSYSDSPLGDGYTF.

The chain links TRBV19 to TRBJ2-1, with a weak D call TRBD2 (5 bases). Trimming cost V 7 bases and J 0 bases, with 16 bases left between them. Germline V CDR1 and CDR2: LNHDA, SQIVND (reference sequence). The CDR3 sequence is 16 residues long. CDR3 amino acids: CASTYERAASYNEQFF. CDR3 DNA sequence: TGTGCCAGTACCTATGAGAGGGCTGCCTCCTACAATGAGCAGTTCTTC.

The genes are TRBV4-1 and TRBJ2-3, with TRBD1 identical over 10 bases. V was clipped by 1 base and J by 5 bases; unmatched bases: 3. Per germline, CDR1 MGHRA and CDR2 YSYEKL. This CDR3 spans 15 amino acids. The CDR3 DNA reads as TGCGCCAGCAGCCAAGGACAGGGGGCTGGAGATACGCAGTATTTT. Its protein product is CASSQGQGAGDTQYF.

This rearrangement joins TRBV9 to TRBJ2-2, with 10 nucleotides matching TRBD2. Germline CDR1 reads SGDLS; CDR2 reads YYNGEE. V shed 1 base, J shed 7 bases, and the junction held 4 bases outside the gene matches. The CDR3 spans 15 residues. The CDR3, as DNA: TGTGCCAGCAGCGTAAGCGGGGGGGCCCACGGGGAGCTGTTTTTT. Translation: CASSVSGGAHGELFF. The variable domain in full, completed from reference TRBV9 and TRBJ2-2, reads DSGVTQTPKHLITATGQRVTLRCSPRSGDLSVYWYQQSLDQGLQFLIQYYNGEERAKGNILERFSAQQFPDLHSELNLSSLELGDSALYFCASSVSGGAHGELFFGEGSRLTVL.

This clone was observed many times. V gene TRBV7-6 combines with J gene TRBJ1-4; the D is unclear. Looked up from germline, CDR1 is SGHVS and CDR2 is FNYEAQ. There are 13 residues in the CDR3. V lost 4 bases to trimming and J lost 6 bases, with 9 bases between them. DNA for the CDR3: TGTGCCAGCAGCTCCGGGGTGGATGAAAAACTGTTTTTT. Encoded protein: CASSSGVDEKLFF.

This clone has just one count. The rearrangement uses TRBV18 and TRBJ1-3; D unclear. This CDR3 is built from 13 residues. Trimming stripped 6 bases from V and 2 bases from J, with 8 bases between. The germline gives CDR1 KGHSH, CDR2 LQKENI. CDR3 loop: CASSVQAGNTIYF. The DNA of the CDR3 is TGTGCCAGCTCCGTACAAGCTGGAAACACCATATATTTT.

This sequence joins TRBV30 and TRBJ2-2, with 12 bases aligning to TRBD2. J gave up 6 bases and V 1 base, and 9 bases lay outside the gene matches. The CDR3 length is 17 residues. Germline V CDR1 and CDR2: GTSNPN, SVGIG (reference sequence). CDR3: CAWSDPPSGGAAGELFF. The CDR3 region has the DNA TGTGCCTGGAGTGATCCCCCTAGCGGGGGGGCCGCCGGGGAGCTGTTTTTT.